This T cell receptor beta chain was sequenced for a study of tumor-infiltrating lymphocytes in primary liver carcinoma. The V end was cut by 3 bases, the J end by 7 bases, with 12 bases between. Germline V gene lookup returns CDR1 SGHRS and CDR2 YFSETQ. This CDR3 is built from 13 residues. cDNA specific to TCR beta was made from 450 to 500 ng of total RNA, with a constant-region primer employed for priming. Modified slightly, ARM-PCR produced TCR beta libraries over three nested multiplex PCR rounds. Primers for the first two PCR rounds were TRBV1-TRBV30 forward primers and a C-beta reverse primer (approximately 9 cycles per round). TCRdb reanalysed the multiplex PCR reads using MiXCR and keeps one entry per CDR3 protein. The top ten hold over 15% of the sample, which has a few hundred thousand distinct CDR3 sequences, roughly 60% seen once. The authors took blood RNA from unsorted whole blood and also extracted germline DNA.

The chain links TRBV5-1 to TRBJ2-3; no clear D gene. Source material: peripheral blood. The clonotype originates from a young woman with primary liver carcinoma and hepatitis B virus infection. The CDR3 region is CASSWKDGNTQYF. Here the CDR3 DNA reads TGCGCCAGCAGCTGGAAAGACGGAAATACGCAGTATTTT.